These T cell receptor beta chains were read from a single sample in a study of cytomegalovirus exposure and HLA in healthy donors. Data came from immunoSEQ multiplex PCR; TCRdb stores just in-frame clones and leaves some out. The profile shows 120,000 to 150,000 clones, roughly 10% of them singletons. Material: PBMCs. The receptors come from a male donor in good health and CMV-seronegative. Each CDR3 is given with its conserved first and last residue. The D gene is left open where the match is weak. Size is omitted from some rows. Given values are once, few, many or a class for expanded clones.

J gene | clone size | V gene | D gene | CDR3 protein | CDR3 DNA
TRBJ1-2 | - | TRBV6-5 | - | CASRGGTGLYGYTF | TGTGCCAGCAGGGGGGGTACCGGCCTCTATGGCTACACCTTC
TRBJ2-1 | - | TRBV6-5 | TRBD2 | CASSYDSGRPYEQFF | TGTGCCAGCAGTTACGATAGCGGGAGGCCCTATGAGCAGTTCTTC
TRBJ1-1 | - | TRBV4-1 | - | CASSLDVGVSVSTEAFF | TGCGCCAGCAGCCTAGACGTCGGGGTTTCCGTAAGCACTGAAGCTTTCTTT
TRBJ2-7 | few | TRBV6-5 | TRBD1 | CASSFDRDRIREQYF | TGTGCCAGCAGTTTCGACCGGGACAGAATTCGCGAGCAGTACTTC
TRBJ2-7 | few | TRBV6-5 | TRBD1 | CASSYSGDRGHEQYF | TGTGCCAGCAGTTACTCGGGGGACAGGGGGCACGAGCAGTACTTC
TRBJ2-2 | few | TRBV14 | - | CASSQQYTGELFF | TGTGCCAGCAGCCAGCAGTACACCGGGGAGCTGTTTTTT
TRBJ1-3 | few | TRBV7-3 | TRBD1 | CASSSGGPGNTIYF | TGTGCCAGCAGCTCAGGGGGTCCCGGAAACACCATATATTTT
TRBJ2-1 | - | TRBV5-4 | TRBD2 | CASSLGGTSGYNEQFF | TGTGCCAGCAGCTTGGGGGGGACTAGCGGCTACAATGAGCAGTTCTTC
TRBJ2-3 | - | TRBV6-6 | - | CASSPRLASYTDTQYF | TGTGCCAGCAGCCCCCGCCTAGCGAGTTACACAGATACGCAGTATTTT
TRBJ1-1 | few | TRBV7-8 | - | CASRSPRTEAFF | TGTGCCAGCAGATCGCCGCGGACTGAAGCTTTCTTT
TRBJ1-1 | few | TRBV29-1 | TRBD1 | CSVAGQGVDPMNTEAFF | TGCAGCGTGGCAGGACAGGGGGTCGACCCGATGAACACTGAAGCTTTCTTT
TRBJ2-1 | - | TRBV5-1 | - | CASSFDSYNEQFF | TGCGCCAGCAGCTTCGACAGCTACAATGAGCAGTTCTTC
TRBJ2-1 | - | TRBV9 | TRBD2 | CASSTLEREIVNEQFF | TGTGCCAGCAGCACCCTTGAGCGGGAGATAGTCAATGAGCAGTTCTTC
TRBJ2-3 | - | TRBV19 | - | CASSMGHLLGTDTQYF | TGTGCCAGTAGTATGGGACACCTTCTTGGCACAGATACGCAGTATTTT
TRBJ1-5 | few | TRBV2 | - | CASSTAGAPQHF | TGTGCCAGCAGTACCGCGGGGGCGCCCCAGCATTTT
TRBJ2-3 | few | TRBV30 | - | CAWSVTFRTDTQYF | TGTGCCTGGAGTGTGACATTCCGCACAGATACGCAGTATTTT
TRBJ2-3 | - | TRBV15 | TRBD2 | CATSNPGTIKGTSGRSTDTQYF | TGTGCCACCAGCAATCCCGGGACCATTAAAGGGACTAGCGGTCGAAGCACAGATACGCAGTATTTT
TRBJ2-1 | few | TRBV7-3 | TRBD2 | CANSLLAGEQFF | TGTGCCAACAGCTTACTAGCGGGTGAGCAGTTCTTC
TRBJ1-1 | few | TRBV7-6 | - | CASSLGGGAEAFF | TGTGCCAGCAGTCTTGGGGGGGGCGCTGAAGCTTTCTTT
TRBJ2-7 | - | TRBV4-1 | - | CASSPRDTVYEQYF | TGCGCCAGCAGCCCCCGGGACACTGTCTACGAGCAGTACTTC
TRBJ2-5 | - | TRBV4-2 | - | CASSPTRGGETQYF | TGTGCCAGCAGCCCGACCAGGGGCGGGGAGACCCAGTACTTC
TRBJ1-2 | few | TRBV6-1 | - | CAAGGYGQTNYGYTF | TGTGCCGCGGGGGGCTACGGACAGACTAACTATGGCTACACCTTC
TRBJ2-1 | - | TRBV7-2 | - | CAVRDHSYNEQFF | TGTGCCGTCAGGGATCACTCCTACAATGAGCAGTTCTTC
TRBJ1-5 | few | TRBV7-2 | - | CASSLEGVSNQPQHF | TGTGCCAGCAGCTTAGAGGGGGTTAGCAATCAGCCCCAGCATTTT
TRBJ2-3 | - | TRBV7-9 | - | CASSNVDSSLDTQYF | TGTGCCAGCAGCAACGTGGACAGTTCATTGGATACGCAGTATTTT
TRBJ2-5 | few | TRBV5-1 | TRBD1 | CASSLTGGAETQYF | TGCGCCAGCAGCTTGACAGGGGGCGCCGAGACCCAGTACTTC
TRBJ1-1 | - | TRBV4-1 | TRBD1 | CASSQARTGGLNTEAFF | TGCGCCAGCAGCCAAGCTCGGACAGGGGGACTGAACACTGAAGCTTTCTTT
TRBJ1-1 | few | TRBV29-1 | TRBD1 | CSVVGQGITEAFF | TGCAGCGTTGTTGGACAGGGGATCACTGAAGCTTTCTTT
TRBJ1-3 | - | TRBV28 | - | CASRTPGLSSGNTIYF | TGTGCCAGCAGGACACCAGGGCTATCCTCTGGAAACACCATATATTTT
TRBJ2-2 | few | TRBV7-9 | TRBD2 | CASSLAPSGVYTGELFF | TGTGCCAGCAGCTTAGCGCCTAGCGGAGTCTACACCGGGGAGCTGTTTTTT
TRBJ2-3 | - | TRBV5-1 | TRBD2 | CASSPLAGGRTDTQYF | TGCGCCAGCAGCCCCTTAGCGGGGGGGCGAACAGATACGCAGTATTTT
TRBJ2-5 | - | TRBV30 | TRBD2 | CAWGGDPRAVYF | TGTGCCTGGGGGGGGGACCCCCGCGCTGTGTACTTC
TRBJ1-2 | - | TRBV29-1 | TRBD1 | CSARTGDGGYTF | TGCAGCGCCCGGACAGGGGACGGCGGCTACACCTTC
TRBJ1-1 | - | TRBV4-3 | - | CASSQARTVTEAFF | TGCGCCAGCAGCCAAGCCCGGACAGTCACTGAAGCTTTCTTT
TRBJ1-6 | - | TRBV30 | - | CAWSGQGASPLHF | TGTGCCTGGAGTGGGCAGGGCGCTTCACCCCTCCACTTT
TRBJ2-6 | - | TRBV9 | - | CASSETGYGANVLTF | TGTGCCAGCAGCGAAACAGGCTACGGGGCCAACGTCCTGACTTTC
TRBJ2-7 | - | TRBV5-6 | - | CASSLDGEGAYEQYF | TGTGCCAGCAGCTTGGACGGGGAGGGGGCCTACGAGCAGTACTTC
TRBJ2-1 | - | TRBV19 | TRBD2 | CASKASGRNEQFF | TGTGCCAGTAAGGCAAGCGGGAGGAATGAGCAGTTCTTC
TRBJ2-1 | few | TRBV4-2 | TRBD2 | CASSQTSGRAVNEQFF | TGTGCCAGCAGCCAGACTAGCGGGAGGGCTGTCAATGAGCAGTTCTTC
TRBJ1-1 | - | TRBV5-1 | - | CASSLAAENTEAFF | TGCGCCAGCAGCTTGGCTGCAGAAAACACTGAAGCTTTCTTT
TRBJ1-5 | few | TRBV4-1 | - | CASSQEGVTSNQPQHF | TGCGCCAGCAGCCAGGAAGGGGTGACTAGCAATCAGCCCCAGCATTTT
TRBJ2-7 | few | TRBV5-6 | TRBD2 | CASSFSGLAAYEQYF | TGTGCCAGCAGCTTCTCAGGACTAGCGGCCTACGAGCAGTACTTC
TRBJ1-2 | - | TRBV4-2 | - | CASSQDLNYGYTF | TGTGCCAGCAGCCAAGATTTAAACTATGGCTACACCTTC
TRBJ2-1 | few | TRBV7-9 | - | CASSPRGDIEQFF | TGTGCCAGCAGCCCCAGGGGGGACATAGAGCAGTTCTTC
TRBJ1-2 | few | TRBV5-1 | - | CASSLEWAAYGYTF | TGCGCCAGCAGCTTGGAGTGGGCAGCCTATGGCTACACCTTC